Each of the 32 T cell receptor beta chains below was sequenced from the same sample in a study of cytomegalovirus exposure and HLA in healthy donors. PCR amplification relied on 60 Vbeta primers (plus 13 Jbeta primers). Produced via immunoSEQ multiplex PCR; TCRdb's table is partial and in-frame only. This table holds roughly 120,000 clones. Sequencing was carried out using PBMCs. The receptors were gathered from a man between 18 and 29 years old in good health and CMV-seronegative.

The chain has TRBV14 and TRBJ2-2, with TRBD2 identical over 8 bases. The ends lost 1 base at V and 5 bases at J; junction bases unmatched: 12. Germline V gene sequence: CDR1 SGHDN, CDR2 FVKESK. The CDR3 runs 18 residues. CDR3 amino acids: CASSQVPSGRSGTGELFF. The CDR3 coding sequence is TGTGCCAGCAGCCAAGTCCCAAGCGGGAGAAGTGGTACCGGGGAGCTGTTTTTT.

The chain links TRBV5-5 to TRBJ1-4, with 9 bases lining up with TRBD1. The CDR3 runs 14 residues. Germline loops: CDR1 SGHKS, CDR2 YYEKEE (reference sequence). Trimming took 4 bases from V and 7 from J; bases not matched to a gene: 5. CDR3 in DNA: TGTGCCAGCAGCGACGGGACAGGGCGTGAAAAACTGTTTTTT. It is translated as CASSDGTGREKLFF.

V gene TRBV9 combines with J gene TRBJ1-1, with 8 bases that match TRBD1. The CDR3 has 15 residues. Losses at the gene ends were 5 bases for V and 5 bases for J; bases not matched to a gene: 11. CDR1 SGDLS and CDR2 YYNGEE come from the germline V gene. The CDR3 DNA reads TGTGCCAGCAGTGCCGCCGGGACAGGTTCGACTGAAGCTTTCTTT. Residues: CASSAAGTGSTEAFF. Full variable domain (missing parts from reference TRBV9 and TRBJ1-1): DSGVTQTPKHLITATGQRVTLRCSPRSGDLSVYWYQQSLDQGLQFLIQYYNGEERAKGNILERFSAQQFPDLHSELNLSSLELGDSALYFCASSAAGTGSTEAFFGQGTRLTVV.

On this clone itself: Compared with germline, one end of the junction differs, possibly owing to a read error. This chain uses TRBV5-6 with TRBJ1-2, with D maybe TRBD1 (5 bases). Per the germline V gene, CDR1 is SGHDT and CDR2 is YYEEEE. This CDR3 comprises 11 residues. CDR3: CASSFGGGCTF. CDR3 bases: TGTGCCAGCAGCTTCGGGGGAGGCTGCACCTTC.

The chain couples TRBV9 to TRBJ2-7; 12 nucleotides agree with TRBD2. This CDR3 region has 15 residues. Germline loops: CDR1 SGDLS, CDR2 YYNGEE. V gave up 0 bases and J gave up 5 bases; unmatched junction bases: 3. CDR3 in DNA: TGTGCCAGCAGCGTAGGTCTAGCGGGAGGGAACGAGCAGTACTTC. This sequence encodes CASSVGLAGGNEQYF.

The gene calls are TRBV9 and TRBJ1-6, with D hard to call. From germline, CDR1 is SGDLS and CDR2 YYNGEE. The V and J ends lost 3 bases and 12 bases respectively, with 13 bases between them. The CDR3 totals 13 residues. The CDR3 nucleotides read TGTGCCAGCAGCGCGTTGTCAGGTGAACCCCTCCACTTT. It specifies CASSALSGEPLHF.

The rearrangement links TRBV19 to TRBJ1-2; D is unresolved. From germline, CDR1 is LNHDA and CDR2 SQIVND (reference sequence). The CDR3 spans 15 residues. V was cut by 4 bases and J by 0 bases, with 12 bases left in between. The CDR3 spells CASSTSILANYGYTF. CDR3 DNA: TGTGCCAGTAGTACCTCGATCTTAGCTAACTATGGCTACACCTTC.

The rearrangement joins TRBV6-5 to TRBJ1-6; D gene unclear. V was trimmed by 6 bases and J by 7 bases, leaving 10 bases between them. The CDR3 runs 13 residues. From germline, CDR1 is MNHEY and CDR2 SVGAGI. In nucleotides, the CDR3 is TGTGCCAGCAGGACTTCGGGGAATTCACCCCTCCACTTT. This codes for CASRTSGNSPLHF.

The J gene is TRBJ2-3, the V gene TRBV11-3; D ambiguous. V gave up 5 bases and J gave up 1 base, with 7 bases separating them. Germline V gene lookup returns CDR1 SGHNT and CDR2 YENEEA. The CDR3 sequence is 13 residues long. CDR3 residues: CASSVQGTDTQYF. For the CDR3, the DNA is TGTGCCAGCAGCGTCCAGGGCACAGATACGCAGTATTTT.

The genes are TRBV5-1 and TRBJ2-1; 11 nucleotides agree with TRBD2. CDR1 is SGHRS, CDR2 YFSETQ, per germline. J was trimmed by 2 bases and V by 5 bases; bases with no gene match: 12. The CDR3 sequence is 18 residues long. The CDR3, as DNA: TGCGCCAGCAGGCCGACTAGCGGGGCGCACTTGGCCTACAATGAGCAGTTCTTC. Translated, it gives CASRPTSGAHLAYNEQFF.

In regard to this clone: Its ends do not fully match the called genes, so a read error is possible. This chain links TRBV11-2 with TRBJ1-2; TRBD1 matches at 8 bases. This CDR3 is built from 16 residues. Germline CDR1 and CDR2: SGHAT and FQNNGV. The CDR3 region has the DNA TGTGCCAGCAGCCTAGACCTTAGCAGGGGGCTTCTTGGCTACACCTTC. As protein: CASSLDLSRGLLGYTF. The complete variable domain, with remaining parts taken from reference TRBV11-2 and TRBJ1-2, reads EAGVAQSPRYKIIEKRQSVAFWCNPISGHATLYWYQQILGQGPKLLIQFQNNGVVDDSQLPKDRFSAERLKGVDSTLKIQPAKLEDSAVYLCASSLDLSRGLLGYTFGSGTRLTVV.

This chain uses TRBV6-5 with TRBJ1-1; D possibly corresponds to TRBD1 (5 bases). Looked up from germline, CDR1 is MNHEY and CDR2 is SVGAGI. The length of the CDR3 is 15 residues. The V gene lost 4 bases and the J gene lost 2 bases, with 14 bases spanning the gap. The DNA of the CDR3 is TGTGCCAGCAGTTTCTCGGGACTCCTCAACACTGAAGCTTTCTTT. Its translation is CASSFSGLLNTEAFF.

The chain recombines TRBV11-2 with TRBJ1-5, with TRBD1 as a possible D gene (5 bases). Trimming removed 0 bases from V and 5 bases from J, with 8 bases in between. The CDR3 consists of 14 residues. Looked up from germline, CDR1 is SGHAT and CDR2 is FQNNGV. CDR3 protein: CASSLDPGYQPQHF. The CDR3 DNA sequence: TGTGCCAGCAGCTTAGACCCAGGGTATCAGCCCCAGCATTTT.

The J gene is TRBJ2-4, the V gene TRBV7-2; tentatively, D is TRBD2 (5 bases). In germline, CDR1 is SGHTA, CDR2 FQGNSA. This CDR3 has 16 residues. V lost 1 base and J 1 base, leaving 11 bases between the germline ends. CDR3 DNA: TGTGCCAGCAGCTTAGAAGTAGCGCGGGCCAAAAACATTCAGTACTTC. Its translation is CASSLEVARAKNIQYF.

Details on this clone: A junction boundary mismatches the germline segment, possibly from a read error. This chain uses TRBV30 with TRBJ1-6; no firm D call. Per the germline V gene, CDR1 is GTSNPN and CDR2 is SVGIG (reference sequence). This CDR3 has 12 amino acids. The CDR3, as DNA: TGTGCCTGGGGGCAGTATAACTCACCCCTCCACTTT. Translation gives CAWGQYNSPLHF.

The J gene is TRBJ1-3, the V gene TRBV18, with D possibly TRBD1 on 6 matching bases. The CDR3 is 13 amino acids. The V end lost 1 base, the J end lost 8 bases, and 9 bases lay between the germline ends. CDR1 is KGHSH, CDR2 LQKENI, per germline. This CDR3 is CASSPLQGDTIYF. CDR3 nucleotides: TGTGCCAGCTCACCACTACAGGGTGACACCATATATTTT.

J is TRBJ1-2 and V is TRBV6-1; possible D gene TRBD1, 5 bases. Trimming stripped 8 bases from V and 4 bases from J, with 17 bases between. Germline V CDR1 and CDR2: MNHNS, SASEGT. The CDR3 spans 14 residues. The DNA for the CDR3 is TGTGCCAGCTCCGCCAGCGGGGGGGGCTATGGCTACACCTTC. Translation: CASSASGGGYGYTF.

This chain joins TRBV10-2 and TRBJ1-2; TRBD1 aligns across 8 bases. The V and J ends lost 2 bases and 3 bases, in that order; junction bases with no gene match: 14. CDR3 size: 18 residues. From germline, CDR1 is WSHSY and CDR2 SAAADI. The CDR3 protein is CASSETGGTGLLDYGYTF. CDR3 nucleotide sequence: TGCGCCAGCAGTGAGACCGGAGGGACAGGATTATTGGACTATGGCTACACCTTC.

This chain connects TRBV28 to TRBJ2-7, with D tentatively TRBD2 (5 bases). The germline V and J ends were trimmed by 6 bases and 5 bases, with 20 bases remaining between them. Per the germline V gene, CDR1 is MDHEN and CDR2 is SYDVKM. CDR3 length equals 15 residues. The CDR3 is CASRPTGRRMNEQYF. The CDR3 DNA reads TGTGCCAGCAGACCCACGGGAAGGCGGATGAACGAGCAGTACTTC.

The V gene is TRBV2, the J gene TRBJ1-1, with D possibly being TRBD1 (6 bases). The CDR3 is 17 amino acids. Germline V gives CDR1 SNHLY, CDR2 FYNNEI. The germline V and J ends were trimmed by 4 bases and 1 base, with 19 bases remaining between them. The CDR3: CASSGRSTGTPNTEAFF. The CDR3 DNA follows: TGTGCCAGCAGTGGTCGTTCTACCGGGACACCGAACACTGAAGCTTTCTTT.

The V and J genes are TRBV30 and TRBJ2-5; 7 bases align to TRBD1. Matching the DNA end better, TRBJ2-7 makes the J call doubtful. The CDR3 runs to 14 residues. Germline V lookup: CDR1 GTSNPN, CDR2 SVGIG (reference sequence). This chain's CDR3 is CAWSRDSLLYEQYF. As DNA, the CDR3 is TGTGCCTGGAGTAGGGACAGCCTGCTCTACGAGCAGTACTTC.

This sequence joins TRBV5-6 and TRBJ2-7; D perhaps matches TRBD2 (5 bases). V was cut by 2 bases and J by 7 bases, with 16 bases left in between. This CDR3 contains 14 residues. The V gene's germline CDR1 is SGHDT and CDR2 YYEEEE. Here the CDR3 DNA reads TGTGCCAGCAGCTTCTACATAAAGTCGGGGGAGCAGTACTTC. Its translation: CASSFYIKSGEQYF. Combining the CDR3 with reference TRBV5-6 and TRBJ2-7 gives the whole variable domain DAGVTQSPTHLIKTRGQQVTLRCSPKSGHDTVSWYQQALGQGPQFIFQYYEEEERQRGNFPDRFSGHQFPNYSSELNVNALLLGDSALYLCASSFYIKSGEQYFGPGTRLTVT.

V gene TRBV28 combines with J gene TRBJ1-2; D uncertain. The CDR3 length is 15 residues. In germline, CDR1 is MDHEN, CDR2 SYDVKM. The V and J ends lost 5 bases and 0 bases respectively, with 13 bases between them. The CDR3 sequence: CASSPGFGSNYGYTF. The CDR3 DNA reads TGTGCCAGCAGTCCGGGGTTCGGGTCTAACTATGGCTACACCTTC.

The rearrangement links TRBV7-3 to TRBJ1-6; 9 positions agree with TRBD1. The CDR3 totals 15 residues. Trimming removed 5 bases from V and 7 bases from J; junction bases left unmatched: 6. Looked up from germline, CDR1 is SGHTA and CDR2 is FQGTGA. The CDR3 sequence is CASSHGTGMNSPLHF. Written as DNA, the CDR3 is TGTGCCAGCAGCCACGGGACAGGGATGAATTCACCCCTCCACTTT.

The chain employs TRBV6-5 and TRBJ1-4, with a tentative D call TRBD1 (5 bases). V was pared by 5 bases and J by 3 bases, with 10 bases between. There are 14 residues in the CDR3. Germline V lookup: CDR1 MNHEY, CDR2 SVGAGI. CDR3 coding DNA: TGTGCCAGCAGTCCTACAGGTCCTAATGAAAAACTGTTTTTT. This encodes CASSPTGPNEKLFF.

The gene calls are TRBV2 and TRBJ2-1, with 10 nucleotides matching TRBD2. This CDR3 is 15 amino acids long. V gave up 2 bases and J gave up 6 bases; unmatched junction bases: 4. CDR1 is SNHLY and CDR2 is FYNNEI in the germline V gene. The CDR3 DNA is TGTGCCAGCAGTGAAACTAGCGGGAAGGGCAATGAGCAGTTCTTC. Encoded protein: CASSETSGKGNEQFF.

CDR3 bases: TGCGCCAGCAGCCAAGCCGGGACAGGTGGGTACGAGCAGTACTTC. It specifies CASSQAGTGGYEQYF. The chain uses TRBV4-1 and TRBJ2-7, with TRBD1 identical over 8 bases. The ends lost 1 base at V and 4 bases at J; junction bases unmatched: 6. Germline CDR1 and CDR2: MGHRA and YSYEKL. The CDR3 spans 15 residues.

V is TRBV9 and J is TRBJ1-2; possible D gene TRBD1, 6 bases. The CDR3 runs to 16 residues. Trimming stripped 0 bases from V and 4 bases from J, with 16 bases between. CDR1 is SGDLS, CDR2 YYNGEE, per germline. The CDR3 region is CASSVAGQGSPYGYTF. In DNA form, the CDR3 reads TGTGCCAGCAGCGTAGCTGGTCAGGGGTCCCCCTATGGCTACACCTTC.

The V gene is TRBV7-9, the J gene TRBJ1-2, with TRBD1 as a possible D gene (5 bases). CDR1 and CDR2 (germline): SEHNR, FQNEAQ (reference sequence). The CDR3 consists of 14 residues. V lost 2 bases and J 6 bases, leaving 13 bases between the germline ends. In DNA, the CDR3 is TGTGCCAGCAGCTTAATGTTCTCGGGGGATGGCTACACCTTC. This gives the protein CASSLMFSGDGYTF.

V gene TRBV10-1 combines with J gene TRBJ1-1; D is uncertain. The germline gives CDR1 WNHNN, CDR2 SYGVQD (reference sequence). The CDR3 extends over 13 amino acids. Trimming shortened V by 0 bases and J by 4 bases, and 6 bases separated the two germline ends. CDR3 region: CASSESQPTEAFF. The CDR3 DNA is TGCGCCAGCAGTGAGTCACAGCCCACTGAAGCTTTCTTT.

The chain employs TRBV4-1 and TRBJ1-1; 7 bases are a match to TRBD1. The CDR3 length is 15 residues. The junction had 5 bases not matched to a gene; V was cut back by 0 bases and J by 4 bases. The germline gives CDR1 MGHRA, CDR2 YSYEKL. CDR3 loop: CASSQETGTATEAFF. CDR3 bases: TGCGCCAGCAGCCAAGAGACAGGGACGGCCACTGAAGCTTTCTTT.

This chain uses TRBV6-5 with TRBJ1-2; D uncertain. This CDR3 region has 14 residues. V was clipped by 3 bases and J by 7 bases, with 15 bases between them. Germline V gives CDR1 MNHEY, CDR2 SVGAGI. CDR3 nucleotides: TGTGCCAGCAGTTATAAGTTAGGAGCCCGTGGCTACACCTTC. Encoded protein: CASSYKLGARGYTF.